This TCR beta chain originates from a study of CD8 T cells in Susac syndrome. Study results and caveats: The study acknowledged a relatively small number of individuals in its TCR sequencing and HLA analysis.

The RNA, about 0.45 to 1 ug, was put through reverse transcription using random hexamers. TCRdb re-called the immunoSEQ multiplex PCR reads with MiXCR, one entry per CDR3 protein. In the table there are about 300,000 distinct CDR3 sequences, 90% to 95% of which are singletons. In regard to this clonotype: Its antigen is not known.

V lost 5 bases to trimming and J lost 5 bases; unmatched junction nucleotides: 10. This CDR3 is 17 amino acids long. This receptor was obtained from a human donor with multiple sclerosis. Sequenced: CD4+ T cells from PBMCs. The chain recombines TRBV12-3 or TRBV12-4 with TRBJ2-1; 12 bases align to TRBD2. CDR3 in DNA: TGTGCCAGCAGTCCCAGACCCCTAGCGGGAGGGGACAATGAGCAGTTCTTC. It is translated as CASSPRPLAGGDNEQFF.